These T cell receptor beta chains were read from a single sample in a study of blood T cell repertoires in COVID-19. This table comes from immunoSEQ multiplex PCR, and its TCRdb copy is limited to in-frame clones, with some not included. The sample records about 240,000 clones, over 65% being singletons. Material: peripheral blood. The receptors come from a woman older than 75 with acute or convalescent COVID-19. CDR3s include the opening cysteine and the closing phenylalanine or tryptophan. The order of the fields is CDR3 protein, V gene, J gene.

CDR3aa: CASSRTAPGLAVITDTQYF
v_gene: TRBV5-1
j_gene: TRBJ2-3

CDR3aa: CASSQGTSGTYEQYF
v_gene: TRBV4-1
j_gene: TRBJ2-7

CDR3aa: CASSLSGGNEKLFF
v_gene: TRBV5-6
j_gene: TRBJ1-4

CDR3aa: CASSPPSTDSLEKLFF
v_gene: TRBV19
j_gene: TRBJ1-4

CDR3aa: CASSPGGRALSGANVLTF
v_gene: TRBV5-1
j_gene: TRBJ2-6

CDR3aa: CASSQERGQFFSYEQYF
v_gene: TRBV3-1/TRBV3-2
j_gene: TRBJ2-7

CDR3aa: CASSQPPRGEQYF
v_gene: TRBV4-1
j_gene: TRBJ2-7

CDR3aa: CASSLSAGRRGYTF
v_gene: TRBV13
j_gene: TRBJ1-2

CDR3aa: CASSAGQGETQYF
v_gene: TRBV19
j_gene: TRBJ2-5

CDR3aa: CASSFRLAGGLGDTQYF
v_gene: TRBV4-1
j_gene: TRBJ2-3

CDR3aa: CASSQGSLGADTQYF
v_gene: TRBV4-1
j_gene: TRBJ2-3

CDR3aa: CASLATGRGSEAFF
v_gene: TRBV2
j_gene: TRBJ1-1

CDR3aa: CASSSGGPYEQYF
v_gene: TRBV6-5
j_gene: TRBJ2-7

CDR3aa: CSVAGTTKTYEQYF
v_gene: TRBV29-1
j_gene: TRBJ2-7

CDR3aa: CASSPPDRGNRWSRPNVLTF
v_gene: TRBV18
j_gene: TRBJ2-6

CDR3aa: CASSPGQINTGELFF
v_gene: TRBV5-4
j_gene: TRBJ2-2

CDR3aa: CASSPLPGRGPNQPQHF
v_gene: TRBV28
j_gene: TRBJ1-5

CDR3aa: CASSMSGTGGLRNEQFF
v_gene: TRBV19
j_gene: TRBJ2-1

CDR3aa: CASSLGQGDSNYGYTF
v_gene: TRBV7-9
j_gene: TRBJ1-2

CDR3aa: CASERTPGELFF
v_gene: TRBV18
j_gene: TRBJ2-2

CDR3aa: CASSLYRDYGYTF
v_gene: TRBV12-3/TRBV12-4
j_gene: TRBJ1-2

CDR3aa: CASSSWQGNTEAFF
v_gene: TRBV5-1
j_gene: TRBJ1-1

CDR3aa: CASSKAWGQGNEQYF
v_gene: TRBV21-1
j_gene: TRBJ2-7

CDR3aa: CASSYTLAGAGNTIYF
v_gene: TRBV6-5
j_gene: TRBJ1-3

CDR3aa: CASSTDRGPVGELFF
v_gene: TRBV6-5
j_gene: TRBJ2-2

CDR3aa: CAISATGGQGINEQYF
v_gene: TRBV10-3
j_gene: TRBJ2-7

CDR3aa: CASRPRQSYEQYF
v_gene: TRBV6-6
j_gene: TRBJ2-7

CDR3aa: CASSERGTGRRSQHF
v_gene: TRBV2
j_gene: TRBJ1-5

CDR3aa: CASSLGRGIYNYGYTF
v_gene: TRBV5-5
j_gene: TRBJ1-2

CDR3aa: CATSRAHVGGRYEQFF
v_gene: TRBV15
j_gene: TRBJ2-1

CDR3aa: CASSQGTGLFQPQHF
v_gene: TRBV7-2
j_gene: TRBJ1-5

CDR3aa: CASSHPCVGYTF
v_gene: TRBV5-7
j_gene: TRBJ1-2

CDR3aa: CASSWASGQETQYF
v_gene: TRBV5-1
j_gene: TRBJ2-5

CDR3aa: CASSLRTRNTEAFF
v_gene: TRBV5-1
j_gene: TRBJ1-1

CDR3aa: CASSQDGTGNRAGYTF
v_gene: TRBV4-3
j_gene: TRBJ1-2

CDR3aa: CASSQADWSEQFF
v_gene: TRBV4-3
j_gene: TRBJ2-1

CDR3aa: CSASPPGVNNSPLHF
v_gene: TRBV20-1
j_gene: TRBJ1-6

CDR3aa: CSITDRIRGSIF
v_gene: TRBV29-1
j_gene: TRBJ2-1

CDR3aa: CASSLAGNSPLHF
v_gene: TRBV12-3/TRBV12-4
j_gene: TRBJ1-6

CDR3aa: CASSLGLATSTDTQYF
v_gene: TRBV5-6
j_gene: TRBJ2-3

CDR3aa: CASSLDRSDTEAFF
v_gene: TRBV11-3
j_gene: TRBJ1-1

CDR3aa: CASSLASGRNYGYTF
v_gene: TRBV5-1
j_gene: TRBJ1-2

CDR3aa: CASGSDSSGANVLTF
v_gene: TRBV12-5
j_gene: TRBJ2-6

CDR3aa: CASSLDITDTQYF
v_gene: TRBV7-2
j_gene: TRBJ2-3

CDR3aa: CASSLPGGTETQYF
v_gene: TRBV5-1
j_gene: TRBJ2-5

CDR3aa: CAWSSRGSNQPQHF
v_gene: TRBV30
j_gene: TRBJ1-5

CDR3aa: CASSEEHLKNTEAFF
v_gene: TRBV2
j_gene: TRBJ1-1

CDR3aa: CASSSGLAGPTDTQYF
v_gene: TRBV11-2
j_gene: TRBJ2-3

CDR3aa: CASSHYNNEQFF
v_gene: TRBV4-1
j_gene: TRBJ2-1

CDR3aa: CASSVESTGIISGNTIYF
v_gene: TRBV9
j_gene: TRBJ1-3

CDR3aa: CASSEGRGPYEQYF
v_gene: TRBV10-2
j_gene: TRBJ2-7

CDR3aa: CASSPQGGSYEQYF
v_gene: TRBV18
j_gene: TRBJ2-7